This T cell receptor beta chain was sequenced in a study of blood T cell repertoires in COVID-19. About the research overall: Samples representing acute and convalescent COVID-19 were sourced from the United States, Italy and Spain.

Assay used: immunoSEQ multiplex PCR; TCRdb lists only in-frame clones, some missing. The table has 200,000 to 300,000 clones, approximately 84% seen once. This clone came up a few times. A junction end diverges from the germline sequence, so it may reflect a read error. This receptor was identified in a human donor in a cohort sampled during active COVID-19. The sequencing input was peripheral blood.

For the CDR3, the DNA is TGTGCTAGCAGCCAGGACAGAGCGAACACCGGGGAGCTGTTTTTT. Protein sequence: CASSQDRANTGELFF. The V gene is TRBV7-7, the J gene TRBJ2-2; tentative D call: TRBD1 (6 bases). Germline CDR1 and CDR2: SSHAT and FNYEAQ (reference sequence). The CDR3 covers 15 residues. The whole variable domain, remainder taken from reference TRBV7-7 and TRBJ2-2, is GAGVSQSPRYKVTKRGQDVTLRCDPISSHATLYWYQQALGQGPEFLTYFNYEAQPDKSGLPSDRFSAERPEGSISTLTIQRTEQRDSAMYRCASSQDRANTGELFFGEGSRLTVL.